These T cell receptor beta chains were read from a single sample in a study of blood T cells in healthy people across ages. In TCRdb, the 5' RACE reads were re-called with MiXCR into one record per CDR3 protein. The table has some 940,000 distinct CDR3 sequences, roughly 28% seen once. The data also belong to a second study, concerning T cells of mothers and their children.

Sequenced material: blood. The receptors come from a woman aged 40 to 50 in good health. The CDR3 runs from the conserved cysteine through the conserved F or W. The D gene is left open where the match is weak. The size of a clone is reported for some rows only, either as once, few or many, or as a class for expanded clones.

CDR3 protein,CDR3 DNA,clone size,V gene,D gene,J gene
CASATLGYGYTF,TGCGCCAGCGCGACTCTGGGATATGGCTACACCTTC,-,TRBV5-1,-,TRBJ1-2
CASSLAGRWIDIQYF,TGCGCCAGCAGCTTGGCGGGCAGATGGATAGACATTCAGTACTTC,few,TRBV5-1,-,TRBJ2-4
CASSRGGAINEQFF,TGTGCCAGCAGCCGCGGGGGGGCCATCAATGAGCAGTTCTTC,-,TRBV7-9,TRBD2,TRBJ2-1
CSASGNTEAFF,TGCAGTGCTAGCGGCAACACTGAAGCTTTCTTT,few,TRBV20-1,-,TRBJ1-1
CSVEGQFYEQFF,TGCAGCGTTGAAGGACAATTCTACGAGCAGTTCTTC,-,TRBV29-1,-,TRBJ2-1
CASSFSGSGTCEQYF,TGTGCCAGCAGTTTCTCGGGGAGCGGAACCTGCGAGCAGTACTTC,-,TRBV28,-,TRBJ2-7
CSAPRQATHEQYF,TGCAGTGCTCCAAGACAGGCCACCCACGAGCAGTACTTC,once,TRBV20-1,-,TRBJ2-7
CASSLVTGLNEQFF,TGCGCCAGCAGCTTAGTCACAGGGCTGAATGAGCAGTTCTTC,few,TRBV5-1,-,TRBJ2-1
CASSLGGILGETQYF,TGCGCCAGCAGCTTGGGCGGGATCCTCGGAGAGACCCAGTACTTC,few,TRBV5-1,-,TRBJ2-5
CASSPFWRDSSYEQYF,TGTGCCAGCAGTCCCTTCTGGAGAGACAGCTCCTACGAGCAGTACTTC,-,TRBV28,-,TRBJ2-7
CASSYREGGEQYF,TGTGCCAGCAGTTACAGGGAGGGCGGCGAGCAGTACTTC,once,TRBV6-2/TRBV6-3,TRBD2,TRBJ2-7
CSVGSGLAVQETQYF,TGCAGCGTTGGCTCAGGACTGGCGGTTCAAGAGACCCAGTACTTC,few,TRBV29-1,-,TRBJ2-5
CASSEITGLANYGYTF,TGCGCCAGCAGCGAGATCACAGGGTTAGCTAACTATGGCTACACCTTC,-,TRBV5-1,-,TRBJ1-2
CSVEGQGNPGNTIYF,TGCAGCGTTGAAGGACAGGGAAACCCTGGAAACACCATATATTTT,-,TRBV29-1,TRBD1,TRBJ1-3
CASVDRSNYGYTF,TGTGCCAGCGTCGACAGATCTAACTATGGCTACACCTTC,many,TRBV6-1,-,TRBJ1-2
CATSRGADNYGYTF,TGTGCCACCAGCAGAGGAGCGGATAACTATGGCTACACCTTC,many,TRBV15,-,TRBJ1-2
CASSLDPGQLIYEQYF,TGTGCCAGCAGCTTAGATCCGGGACAGCTGATCTACGAGCAGTACTTC,many,TRBV7-2,TRBD1,TRBJ2-7
CASSYAGTGGTEAFF,TGTGCCAGCAGTTATGCCGGGACAGGGGGCACTGAAGCTTTCTTT,many,TRBV7-2,TRBD1,TRBJ1-1
CASSTPGQAGQFF,TGTGCCAGTAGTACTCCCGGACAGGCTGGGCAGTTCTTC,-,TRBV19,TRBD1,TRBJ2-1
CASSLVRATDTQYF,TGTGCCAGCAGCCTGGTTAGGGCCACAGATACGCAGTATTTT,few,TRBV7-3,-,TRBJ2-3
CASSLNSPRDRGNYEQFF,TGTGCCAGCAGCTTAAATTCCCCGCGGGACAGGGGCAACTATGAGCAGTTCTTC,once,TRBV7-3,TRBD1,TRBJ2-1
CASSLLGYEQFF,TGTGCCAGCAGTTTACTGGGGTATGAGCAGTTCTTC,few,TRBV12-3/TRBV12-4,-,TRBJ2-1
CSALDRGGYGYTF,TGCAGTGCCTTGGACAGGGGAGGCTATGGCTACACCTTC,-,TRBV20-1,TRBD1,TRBJ1-2
CATSDPGRMNTGELFF,TGTGCCACCAGTGATCCAGGACGGATGAACACCGGGGAGCTGTTTTTT,many,TRBV24-1,-,TRBJ2-2
CASSQSLGSREQYF,TGTGCCAGCAGCCAATCCCTTGGGAGTCGCGAGCAGTACTTC,few,TRBV14,-,TRBJ2-7
CASSLGVAGRTEAFF,TGTGCCAGCAGCTTAGGTGTGGCGGGTCGCACTGAAGCTTTCTTT,few,TRBV7-2,-,TRBJ1-1
CASSSPSGPQETQYF,TGTGCCAGCAGTTCCCCCTCGGGGCCCCAGGAGACCCAGTACTTC,many,TRBV28,-,TRBJ2-5
CASSLMGGDETQYF,TGTGCCAGCAGCTTGATGGGGGGAGATGAGACCCAGTACTTC,many,TRBV7-2,-,TRBJ2-5
CASSPRTGNTDTQYF,TGTGCCAGCAGTCCTCGGACAGGTAACACAGATACGCAGTATTTT,-,TRBV28,TRBD1,TRBJ2-3
CASSYYREHNSPLHF,TGTGCCAGCAGTTACTACCGGGAGCATAATTCACCCCTCCACTTT,-,TRBV6-2/TRBV6-3,-,TRBJ1-6
CTSSSRTGGDYGYTF,TGTACCAGCAGCTCACGGACAGGGGGCGACTATGGCTACACCTTC,-,TRBV7-9,TRBD1,TRBJ1-2
CSARYTGELFF,TGCAGTGCTAGATACACCGGGGAGCTGTTTTTT,-,TRBV20-1,-,TRBJ2-2
CASSGTGMNEQYF,TGTGCCAGCAGTGGGACAGGAATGAACGAGCAGTACTTC,many,TRBV6-5,TRBD1,TRBJ2-7
CASSQDQGSGYEQYF,TGCGCCAGCAGCCAAGATCAGGGGTCAGGCTACGAGCAGTACTTC,many,TRBV4-3,-,TRBJ2-7
CASSYGQYTDTQYF,TGTGCCAGCAGTTACGGACAGTACACAGATACGCAGTATTTT,many,TRBV6-6,-,TRBJ2-3